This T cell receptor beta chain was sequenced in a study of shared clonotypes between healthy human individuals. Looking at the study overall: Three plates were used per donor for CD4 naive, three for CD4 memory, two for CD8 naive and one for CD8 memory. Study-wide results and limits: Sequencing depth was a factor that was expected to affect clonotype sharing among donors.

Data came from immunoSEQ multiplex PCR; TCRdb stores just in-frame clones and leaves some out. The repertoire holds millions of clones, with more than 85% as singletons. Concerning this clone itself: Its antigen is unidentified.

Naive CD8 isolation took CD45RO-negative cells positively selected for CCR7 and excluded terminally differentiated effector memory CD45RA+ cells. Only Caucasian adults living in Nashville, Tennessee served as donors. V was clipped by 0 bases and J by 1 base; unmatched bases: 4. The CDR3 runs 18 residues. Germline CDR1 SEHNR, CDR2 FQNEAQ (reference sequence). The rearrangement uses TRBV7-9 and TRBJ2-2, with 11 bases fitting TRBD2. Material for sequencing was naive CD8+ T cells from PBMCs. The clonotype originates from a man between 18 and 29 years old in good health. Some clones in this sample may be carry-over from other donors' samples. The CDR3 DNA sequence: TGTGCCAGCAGCTTAGCGTACACTAGCGGGAGGAACACCGGGGAGCTGTTTTTT. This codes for CASSLAYTSGRNTGELFF.